The 22 T cell receptor beta chains given below trace back to one sample, sequenced in a study of shared clonotypes between healthy human individuals. Sequencing was performed with immunoSEQ multiplex PCR; in TCRdb, only in-frame clones are kept and a portion is missing. The table lists some 2,500,000 clones, over 85% of them singletons. The sample consisted of naive CD4+ T cells from PBMCs. Documented subset: CD45RA+ positively selected. The receptors derive from a young man in good health. Some clones in this sample may be carry-over from other donors' samples.

V gene TRBV7-9 combines with J gene TRBJ1-5; the match to TRBD1 covers 9 bases. Germline V gives CDR1 SEHNR, CDR2 FQNEAQ (reference sequence). With 4 bases clipped from V and 5 bases from J, the junction kept 15 bases outside the gene matches. The CDR3 consists of 18 residues. CDR3 nucleotide sequence: TGTGCCAGCAGCTCGGGGGGGGGCTGGACAGGGGTAGATCAGCCCCAGCATTTT. It yields the protein CASSSGGGWTGVDQPQHF.

V usage is TRBV30 and J usage is TRBJ2-1, with D perhaps TRBD2 (5 bases). V was trimmed by 2 bases and J by 2 bases, leaving 19 bases between them. Looked up from germline, CDR1 is GTSNPN and CDR2 is SVGIG (reference sequence). CDR3 size: 17 residues. The CDR3 DNA reads as TGTGCCTGGAGTCCAGAGCGGCGGGCCTCAGCCTACAATGAGCAGTTCTTC. Residues: CAWSPERRASAYNEQFF.

Regarding this clone: This same CDR3 is encoded by further DNA sequences in the sample. The V call is TRBV19, the J call TRBJ1-2, with 7 bases aligning to TRBD1. This CDR3 spans 13 amino acids. After removal of 7 bases from V and 6 bases from J, the junction contained 8 bases not matched to a gene. Germline assignment: CDR1 LNHDA and CDR2 SQIVND (reference sequence). The CDR3 loop reads CASNNRQGNGYTF. CDR3 DNA: TGTGCCAGTAATAACAGACAGGGTAATGGCTACACCTTC.

The genes are TRBV10-3 and TRBJ1-5, with D perhaps TRBD1 (6 bases). This CDR3 has 17 amino acids. Germline V CDR1 and CDR2: ENHRY, SYGVKD. V gave up 0 bases and J gave up 3 bases, with 15 bases separating them. The CDR3 coding sequence is TGTGCCATCAGTGAGTCCCATTTGGGGGCTGCCAATCAGCCCCAGCATTTT. Its protein product is CAISESHLGAANQPQHF.

V gene TRBV12-2 combines with J gene TRBJ2-3; the table's D call, TRBD2, was not checked against the DNA. TRBV12-2 is termed a pseudogene. The CDR3 has 18 residues. The CDR3 nucleotides read TGTGCAAGTCGCTTTTCTAGCGGGCCATCCCCTAGCACAGATACGCAGTATTTT. Its translation: CASRFSSGPSPSTDTQYF.

This chain links TRBV6-1 with TRBJ1-2, with D unclear. From germline, CDR1 is MNHNS and CDR2 SASEGT. The V gene lost 6 bases and the J gene lost 5 bases, with 13 bases spanning the gap. The CDR3 spans 13 residues. CDR3 region: CASRNRVQYGYTF. CDR3 in DNA: TGTGCCAGCAGAAATAGGGTTCAATATGGCTACACCTTC.

The chain couples TRBV7-9 to TRBJ1-1, with D unclear. The germline V gene has CDR1 SEHNR and CDR2 FQNEAQ (reference sequence). V lost 4 bases to trimming and J lost 0 bases, with 12 bases between them. This CDR3 region has 15 residues. CDR3 in DNA: TGTGCCAGCAGCTCCGCGGAGTACATGAACACTGAAGCTTTCTTT. Translated: CASSSAEYMNTEAFF. The full variable domain, with the rest looked up from reference TRBV7-9 and TRBJ1-1, is DTGVSQNPRHKITKRGQNVTFRCDPISEHNRLYWYRQTLGQGPEFLTYFQNEAQLEKSRLLSDRFSAERPKGSFSTLEIQRTEQGDSAMYLCASSSAEYMNTEAFFGQGTRLTVV.

The chain employs TRBV9 and TRBJ1-1; the D gene is possibly TRBD1 (5 bases). The V end lost 0 bases, the J end lost 1 base, and 10 bases lay between the germline ends. The germline gives CDR1 SGDLS, CDR2 YYNGEE. CDR3 length equals 15 residues. CDR3 bases: TGTGCCAGCAGCGTAGGCTTGGGACCGAACACTGAAGCTTTCTTT. This sequence encodes CASSVGLGPNTEAFF.

The rearrangement links TRBV2 to TRBJ1-3; 9 bases align to TRBD1. The CDR3 runs to 18 residues. The ends lost 4 bases at V and 0 bases at J; junction bases unmatched: 10. CDR1 is SNHLY and CDR2 is FYNNEI in the germline V gene. CDR3 nucleotide sequence: TGTGCCAGCAGTGTGGACAGGGGTATAGCTATCTCTGGAAACACCATATATTTT. It codes for CASSVDRGIAISGNTIYF. The variable domain in full, completed from reference TRBV2 and TRBJ1-3, reads EPEVTQTPSHQVTQMGQEVILRCVPISNHLYFYWYRQILGQKVEFLVSFYNNEISEKSEIFDDQFSVERPDGSNFTLKIRSTKLEDSAMYFCASSVDRGIAISGNTIYFGEGSWLTVV.

To note about this clone: This CDR3 is also generated by other DNA sequences in the sample. The rearrangement joins TRBV6-5 to TRBJ2-2, with TRBD1 as a possible D gene (6 bases). The CDR3 length is 14 residues. CDR1 and CDR2 from the germline V gene are MNHEY and SVGAGI. Trimming took off 4 bases at V and 1 base at J, with 7 bases between the two ends. DNA for the CDR3: TGTGCCAGCAGTTTCAGGGGGAACACCGGGGAGCTGTTTTTT. This sequence encodes CASSFRGNTGELFF.

This chain links TRBV6-4 with TRBJ1-5; TRBD1 agrees at 8 bases. Looked up from germline, CDR1 is MRHNA and CDR2 is SNTAGT. This CDR3 contains 15 residues. After removal of 6 bases from V and 4 bases from J, the junction contained 8 bases not matched to a gene. The chain's CDR3 is CASRRDDRGNQPQHF. The CDR3 nucleotides are TGTGCCAGCAGGCGGGATGACAGGGGAAATCAGCCCCAGCATTTT.

The CDR3, as DNA: TGTGCCAGCAGCCCGGGCGGGGCCAGCTCCTACGAGCAGTACTTC. Encoded protein: CASSPGGASSYEQYF. This chain links TRBV28 with TRBJ2-7; TRBD2 might be the D (6 bases). V lost 6 bases, J lost 0 bases, and 15 bases lay in between. CDR1 and CDR2 (germline): MDHEN, SYDVKM. This CDR3 region has 15 residues.

The chain has TRBV7-7 and TRBJ1-1, with TRBD1 as a possible D gene (5 bases). The CDR3 is 12 amino acids. V dropped 6 bases and J dropped 10 bases, with 15 bases sitting between them. Germline V gene data show CDR1 as SSHAT and CDR2 as FNYEAQ (reference sequence). The CDR3 DNA is TGTGCCAGCAGAGGACTGCAGGGTTCAGCTTTCTTT. Protein sequence: CASRGLQGSAFF.

The chain uses TRBV2 and TRBJ2-7; tentative D call: TRBD1 (7 bases). Trimming left V 6 bases short and J 1 base short, with 16 bases between. There are 15 residues in the CDR3. Germline V gene sequence: CDR1 SNHLY, CDR2 FYNNEI. The CDR3: CASRRGQGRSYEQYF. The CDR3 coding sequence is TGTGCCAGCAGGAGGGGGCAGGGGAGGTCCTACGAGCAGTACTTC. Based on the CDR3 plus reference TRBV2 and TRBJ2-7, the full variable domain is EPEVTQTPSHQVTQMGQEVILRCVPISNHLYFYWYRQILGQKVEFLVSFYNNEISEKSEIFDDQFSVERPDGSNFTLKIRSTKLEDSAMYFCASRRGQGRSYEQYFGPGTRLTVT.

As to this clone: Other DNA sequences in this sample translate to the same CDR3. This sequence joins TRBV5-1 and TRBJ2-1, with 10 bases identical to TRBD2. The V and J ends lost 3 bases and 1 base, in that order; junction bases with no gene match: 4. CDR1 is SGHRS, CDR2 YFSETQ, per germline. This CDR3 contains 16 residues. The CDR3 loop reads CASSYLAGGSYNEQFF. The CDR3 bases are TGCGCCAGCAGCTATTTAGCGGGAGGTTCCTACAATGAGCAGTTCTTC.

Notes on this clone: Within the sample, other DNA sequences also encode this same CDR3. The chain has TRBV20-1 and TRBJ1-1; D gene uncertain. The germline V gene encodes CDR1 DFQATT and CDR2 SNEGSKA (reference sequence). The CDR3 length is 11 residues. V was shortened by 1 base and J by 3 bases, with 3 bases between the two germline ends. The CDR3 DNA is TGCAGTGCTAGAGGCGACACTGAAGCTTTCTTT. It translates to CSARGDTEAFF.

The rearrangement links TRBV28 to TRBJ1-2, with D possibly matching TRBD1 (6 bases). CDR1 and CDR2 from the germline V gene are MDHEN and SYDVKM. The V and J ends lost 3 bases and 4 bases respectively, with 15 bases between them. There are 15 residues in the CDR3. The chain's CDR3 is CASSLSGDNVYGYTF. The CDR3 nucleotides are TGTGCCAGCAGTTTGAGCGGGGACAACGTCTATGGCTACACCTTC.

The rearrangement links TRBV27 to TRBJ2-3; the D is unclear. Germline V gene sequence: CDR1 MNHEY, CDR2 SMNVEV (reference sequence). The CDR3 is made up of 11 amino acids. V was shortened by 5 bases and J by 6 bases, with 6 bases between the two germline ends. The CDR3: CASSNRDTQYF. The CDR3 DNA sequence: TGTGCCAGCAGTAATCGGGATACGCAGTATTTT.

The CDR3 protein is CASTASGSIIYEQYF. The CDR3 bases are TGTGCCAGCACGGCTAGCGGGAGTATAATCTACGAGCAGTACTTC. The chain is built from TRBV2 and TRBJ2-7; 10 bases map to TRBD2. This CDR3 has 15 residues. Trimming at V came to 7 bases and at J to 3 bases, leaving 9 bases not matched to a gene. Germline CDR1 and CDR2: SNHLY and FYNNEI.

The chain recombines TRBV28 with TRBJ1-3; 7 bases fit TRBD1. The V gene's germline CDR1 is MDHEN and CDR2 SYDVKM. There are 16 residues in the CDR3. Trimming at V came to 6 bases and at J to 2 bases, leaving 10 bases not matched to a gene. For the CDR3, the DNA is TGTGCCAGCAGGCTACGGGGGGACAGAACTGGAAACACCATATATTTT. It codes for CASRLRGDRTGNTIYF.

The chain joins TRBV6-1 to TRBJ2-1; D is possibly TRBD2 (6 bases). Germline CDR1 and CDR2: MNHNS and SASEGT. V lost 1 base and J 3 bases, leaving 16 bases between the germline ends. The CDR3 is made up of 17 amino acids. This CDR3 is CASSEEGGSHYYNEQFF. The CDR3 region has the DNA TGTGCCAGCAGTGAAGAGGGAGGTTCCCACTACTACAATGAGCAGTTCTTC.

The V gene is TRBV9, the J gene TRBJ1-5, with D hard to call. V dropped 0 bases and J dropped 6 bases, with 13 bases sitting between them. Germline values: CDR1 SGDLS, CDR2 YYNGEE. There are 15 residues in the CDR3. The DNA of the CDR3 is TGTGCCAGCAGCGTAGGTCTAAGGGAAGGTCAGCCCCAGCATTTT. Translated, it gives CASSVGLREGQPQHF. Complete variable domain (other parts from reference TRBV9 and TRBJ1-5): DSGVTQTPKHLITATGQRVTLRCSPRSGDLSVYWYQQSLDQGLQFLIQYYNGEERAKGNILERFSAQQFPDLHSELNLSSLELGDSALYFCASSVGLREGQPQHFGDGTRLSIL.